These T cell receptor beta chains were read from a single sample in a study of blood T cell repertoires in COVID-19. TCRdb's copy holds only in-frame clones and misses some; the assay was immunoSEQ multiplex PCR. Here the sample spans 90,000 or so clones, about 90% being singletons. The sample comprised peripheral blood. The origin of the receptors is a human donor in a cohort sampled during active COVID-19. Each CDR3 is given with its conserved first and last residue. The D gene is left open where the match is weak. Only some rows state a clone size, as once, few, many or a class for expanded clones.

v_call: TRBV2
j_call: TRBJ2-1
d_call: -
clone_size: few
cdr3_nt: TGTGCCAGTAAGAGGACTACCTACAATGAGCAGTTCTTC
cdr3_aa: CASKRTTYNEQFF

v_call: TRBV28
j_call: TRBJ2-2
d_call: TRBD2
clone_size: -
cdr3_nt: TGTGCCAGCAGTGTCAGGGAGGGCTGGGAGCTGTTTTTT
cdr3_aa: CASSVREGWELFF

v_call: TRBV5-6
j_call: TRBJ1-2
d_call: -
clone_size: -
cdr3_nt: TGTGCCAGCAGCACGGGACTACGGGTGGAGGGCTACACCTTC
cdr3_aa: CASSTGLRVEGYTF

v_call: TRBV5-6
j_call: TRBJ2-7
d_call: TRBD1
clone_size: -
cdr3_nt: TGTGCCAGCAGCTCGGCGGGACAGGGAGTCTACGAGCAGTACTTC
cdr3_aa: CASSSAGQGVYEQYF

v_call: TRBV7-3
j_call: TRBJ1-2
d_call: TRBD1
clone_size: -
cdr3_nt: TGTGCCAGCAGCTTAGGACAGGGCCCCGTCTATGGCTACACCTTC
cdr3_aa: CASSLGQGPVYGYTF

v_call: TRBV29-1
j_call: TRBJ2-6
d_call: TRBD1
clone_size: -
cdr3_nt: TGCAGCGTTTCGACAGGGGGCTCTGGGGCCAACGTCCTGACTTTC
cdr3_aa: CSVSTGGSGANVLTF

v_call: TRBV5-4
j_call: TRBJ2-1
d_call: TRBD2
clone_size: -
cdr3_nt: TGTGCCAGCAGCTTGGTGTTTGCTAGCGGGGGGGCCCCTGAGCAGTTCTTC
cdr3_aa: CASSLVFASGGAPEQFF

v_call: TRBV11-3
j_call: TRBJ2-1
d_call: TRBD2
clone_size: -
cdr3_nt: TGTGCCAGCAGCTTAGTGGGTAGCGGGGGTCTTGGTGAGCAGTTCTTC
cdr3_aa: CASSLVGSGGLGEQFF

v_call: TRBV9
j_call: TRBJ2-5
d_call: -
clone_size: -
cdr3_nt: TGTGCCAGCAGCGAGGGGACATATCCCCTAGAGACCCAGTACTTC
cdr3_aa: CASSEGTYPLETQYF

v_call: TRBV19
j_call: TRBJ2-7
d_call: TRBD2
clone_size: -
cdr3_nt: TGTGCCAGTAATCCCTCTAGCGGGGGTCAATCCTACGAGCAGTACTTC
cdr3_aa: CASNPSSGGQSYEQYF

v_call: TRBV6-6
j_call: TRBJ1-3
d_call: TRBD1
clone_size: -
cdr3_nt: TGTGCCAGCAGAACCGGGACAGGGATCGGAAACACCATATATTTT
cdr3_aa: CASRTGTGIGNTIYF

v_call: TRBV28
j_call: TRBJ1-1
d_call: -
clone_size: -
cdr3_nt: TGTGCCAGCAGTTCGACAGGTCTGAACACTGAAGCTTTCTTT
cdr3_aa: CASSSTGLNTEAFF

v_call: TRBV5-4
j_call: TRBJ2-6
d_call: -
clone_size: few
cdr3_nt: TGTGCCAGCAGCTTGGGGCCGCTGGCAGGGCCGCACGTCCTGACTTTC
cdr3_aa: CASSLGPLAGPHVLTF

v_call: TRBV19
j_call: TRBJ1-2
d_call: TRBD1
clone_size: -
cdr3_nt: TGTGCCAGTAAGAACAGGGGAACCCCCTACACCTTC
cdr3_aa: CASKNRGTPYTF

v_call: TRBV7-2
j_call: TRBJ1-1
d_call: -
clone_size: -
cdr3_nt: TGTGCCAGCAGCTTTGACAGCCGCGGTGAGGCTTTCTTT
cdr3_aa: CASSFDSRGEAFF

v_call: TRBV30
j_call: TRBJ2-3
d_call: -
clone_size: once
cdr3_nt: TGTGCCTGTGAGGACTACAAACTATACACAGATACGCAGTATTTT
cdr3_aa: CACEDYKLYTDTQYF

v_call: TRBV5-1
j_call: TRBJ1-2
d_call: -
clone_size: few
cdr3_nt: TGCGCCAGCAGCTTGGGGTCTAGGGGTGGCCTAGAAGGCTACACCTTC
cdr3_aa: CASSLGSRGGLEGYTF

v_call: TRBV7-8
j_call: TRBJ1-1
d_call: -
clone_size: -
cdr3_nt: TGTGCCAGCAGCGTCATCGAGCAAGCTTTCTTT
cdr3_aa: CASSVIEQAFF

v_call: TRBV4-3
j_call: TRBJ2-1
d_call: TRBD2
clone_size: -
cdr3_nt: TGCGCCAGCAGCCTCGTGGGTCGGACTAGCCTGAATGAGCAGTTCTTC
cdr3_aa: CASSLVGRTSLNEQFF

v_call: TRBV4-1
j_call: TRBJ1-2
d_call: TRBD1
clone_size: -
cdr3_nt: TGCGCCAGCAGCCAACCGCCCGAGACAGGGTTGGAGAATGGCTACACCTTC
cdr3_aa: CASSQPPETGLENGYTF

v_call: TRBV6-5
j_call: TRBJ2-7
d_call: -
clone_size: -
cdr3_nt: TGTGCCAGCAGCCAAACTCTAGGGGGCGAGCAGTACTTC
cdr3_aa: CASSQTLGGEQYF

v_call: TRBV5-8
j_call: TRBJ1-4
d_call: -
clone_size: -
cdr3_nt: TGTGCCAGCAGCTTGCTTACAGGGTGGGGTGAAAAACTGTTTTTT
cdr3_aa: CASSLLTGWGEKLFF

v_call: TRBV10-3
j_call: TRBJ1-2
d_call: -
clone_size: -
cdr3_nt: TGTGCCATCAGTGATCCCCTCGGGATTCAAGTCGGGGGCTACACCTTC
cdr3_aa: CAISDPLGIQVGGYTF

v_call: TRBV30
j_call: TRBJ1-6
d_call: TRBD1
clone_size: few
cdr3_nt: TGTGCCTGGCGCGACTCGGGGACAGGGGGGTTCCCCCTCCACTTT
cdr3_aa: CAWRDSGTGGFPLHF

v_call: TRBV9
j_call: TRBJ1-1
d_call: -
clone_size: -
cdr3_nt: TGTGCCAGCAGCGTAGGCATCTCAGGGATGAACACTGAAGCTTTCTTT
cdr3_aa: CASSVGISGMNTEAFF

v_call: TRBV28
j_call: TRBJ1-2
d_call: TRBD1
clone_size: once
cdr3_nt: TGTGCCAGCAGTTACGCGGGACAGAATGGCTACACCTTC
cdr3_aa: CASSYAGQNGYTF

v_call: TRBV7-2
j_call: TRBJ2-1
d_call: -
clone_size: -
cdr3_nt: TGTGCCAGCAGCGCCCGCGGGACTCTCGCCTACAATGAGCAGTTCTTC
cdr3_aa: CASSARGTLAYNEQFF

v_call: TRBV18
j_call: TRBJ2-1
d_call: TRBD2
clone_size: -
cdr3_nt: TGTGCCAGCTCACCACTCGGGGGGGAGAACAATGAGCAGTTCTTC
cdr3_aa: CASSPLGGENNEQFF

v_call: TRBV28
j_call: TRBJ1-2
d_call: TRBD1
clone_size: -
cdr3_nt: TGTGCCAGCAGCACCCGGGACAGGGTACATGGCTACACCTTC
cdr3_aa: CASSTRDRVHGYTF

v_call: TRBV9
j_call: TRBJ2-5
d_call: TRBD2
clone_size: -
cdr3_nt: TGTGCCAGCAGCCCCACCCCCCGGGGGGGCCGCGAGACCCAGTACTTC
cdr3_aa: CASSPTPRGGRETQYF

v_call: TRBV12-3/TRBV12-4
j_call: TRBJ1-1
d_call: -
clone_size: -
cdr3_nt: TGTGCCAGCACCCTCGGCAGGGGCGCTGAAGCTTTCTTT
cdr3_aa: CASTLGRGAEAFF

v_call: TRBV5-1
j_call: TRBJ2-1
d_call: TRBD1
clone_size: -
cdr3_nt: TGCGCCAGCAGCTTGGCGGGACAGGGAGGCTACAATGAGCAGTTCTTC
cdr3_aa: CASSLAGQGGYNEQFF

v_call: TRBV13
j_call: TRBJ1-2
d_call: -
clone_size: -
cdr3_nt: TGTGCCAGCAGCTTAGGCCAGGGGAGCTATGGCTACACCTTC
cdr3_aa: CASSLGQGSYGYTF

v_call: TRBV19
j_call: TRBJ1-1
d_call: TRBD1
clone_size: -
cdr3_nt: TGTGCCAGCAATCCAGGACAGGGGCGAGCTGAAGCTTTCTTT
cdr3_aa: CASNPGQGRAEAFF

v_call: TRBV7-9
j_call: TRBJ2-5
d_call: TRBD1
clone_size: -
cdr3_nt: TGTGCCAGCAGCCAGGGGGACAGGGACCAAGAGACCCAGTACTTC
cdr3_aa: CASSQGDRDQETQYF

v_call: TRBV5-6
j_call: TRBJ1-2
d_call: -
clone_size: -
cdr3_nt: TGTGCCAGCAGCTTGGGCATGGGGCACTATGGCTACACCTTC
cdr3_aa: CASSLGMGHYGYTF

v_call: TRBV12-3/TRBV12-4
j_call: TRBJ1-5
d_call: TRBD1
clone_size: few
cdr3_nt: TGTGCCAGCAGTATGACAGGGGATCAGCCCCAGCATTTT
cdr3_aa: CASSMTGDQPQHF

v_call: TRBV19
j_call: TRBJ1-4
d_call: -
clone_size: -
cdr3_nt: TGTGCCAGTAGTATATTCCGGGACATCGGAGAAAAACTGTTTTTT
cdr3_aa: CASSIFRDIGEKLFF

v_call: TRBV10-1
j_call: TRBJ2-7
d_call: TRBD1
clone_size: -
cdr3_nt: TGCGCCAGCAGTGAGATGCAGGGGGCCGGCGAGCAGTACTTC
cdr3_aa: CASSEMQGAGEQYF

v_call: TRBV28
j_call: TRBJ1-3
d_call: -
clone_size: -
cdr3_nt: TGTGCCAGCACTACGGGATACACCATATATTTT
cdr3_aa: CASTTGYTIYF

v_call: TRBV7-2
j_call: TRBJ1-2
d_call: TRBD1
clone_size: -
cdr3_nt: TGTGCCAGCAGCGGATACAGGGGTAACTATGGCTACACCTTC
cdr3_aa: CASSGYRGNYGYTF

v_call: TRBV19
j_call: TRBJ1-5
d_call: -
clone_size: once
cdr3_nt: TGTGCCAGTAGCCTTCCGACAGTTGAACAGCATTTT
cdr3_aa: CASSLPTVEQHF

v_call: TRBV3-1/TRBV3-2
j_call: TRBJ1-2
d_call: -
clone_size: -
cdr3_nt: TGTGCCAGCAGTCGGAACTATGGCTACACCTTC
cdr3_aa: CASSRNYGYTF

v_call: TRBV7-9
j_call: TRBJ2-7
d_call: TRBD1
clone_size: -
cdr3_nt: TGTGCCGGCAGTTCACGGACAGGGGGCTACGAGCAGTACTTC
cdr3_aa: CAGSSRTGGYEQYF

v_call: TRBV28
j_call: TRBJ2-5
d_call: TRBD1
clone_size: -
cdr3_nt: TGTGCCAGCAGTTTTCTCGGACAGGGCTTAGAGACCCAGTACTTC
cdr3_aa: CASSFLGQGLETQYF

v_call: TRBV15
j_call: TRBJ1-5
d_call: -
clone_size: -
cdr3_nt: TGTGCCACCAGCAGAGATCTTGGTATGGGCCAGCCCCAGCATTTT
cdr3_aa: CATSRDLGMGQPQHF

v_call: TRBV2
j_call: TRBJ2-7
d_call: TRBD2
clone_size: -
cdr3_nt: TGTGCCAGCACGCGACTAGCGGTGACTCACGAGCAGTACTTC
cdr3_aa: CASTRLAVTHEQYF

v_call: TRBV5-4
j_call: TRBJ1-2
d_call: TRBD1
clone_size: -
cdr3_nt: TGTGCCAGCAGCTTCGGGACAGGGCTTCGTGGCTACACCTTC
cdr3_aa: CASSFGTGLRGYTF

v_call: TRBV2
j_call: TRBJ2-1
d_call: TRBD2
clone_size: -
cdr3_nt: TGTGCCATCCCAAACGTTCGGACTAGCGGCAATGAGCAGTTCTTC
cdr3_aa: CAIPNVRTSGNEQFF

v_call: TRBV3-1/TRBV3-2
j_call: TRBJ2-3
d_call: TRBD2
clone_size: -
cdr3_nt: TGTGCCAGCAGCCAAGATCGATCAATCAGCGGGGGCACAGATACGCAGTATTTT
cdr3_aa: CASSQDRSISGGTDTQYF

v_call: TRBV5-6
j_call: TRBJ2-1
d_call: TRBD2
clone_size: -
cdr3_nt: TGTGCCAGCAGCCGGACTAGCGGGGGGTTAAATGAGCAGTTCTTC
cdr3_aa: CASSRTSGGLNEQFF

v_call: TRBV7-9
j_call: TRBJ1-3
d_call: -
clone_size: -
cdr3_nt: TGTGCCAGCAGTCTTTTTCCTGGAAACACCATATATTTT
cdr3_aa: CASSLFPGNTIYF

v_call: TRBV18
j_call: TRBJ1-1
d_call: -
clone_size: -
cdr3_nt: TGTGCCAGCTCACCTGGATACTATTTGGCTGAAGCTTTCTTT
cdr3_aa: CASSPGYYLAEAFF

v_call: TRBV11-2
j_call: TRBJ1-2
d_call: -
clone_size: -
cdr3_nt: TGTGCCAGCAGCTTGACAGAAGACTATGGCTACACCTTC
cdr3_aa: CASSLTEDYGYTF

v_call: TRBV7-9
j_call: TRBJ1-1
d_call: -
clone_size: -
cdr3_nt: TGTGCCAGCAGCGGAATTTCAGGATTGTCTGAAGCTTTCTTT
cdr3_aa: CASSGISGLSEAFF

v_call: TRBV3-1/TRBV3-2
j_call: TRBJ2-5
d_call: TRBD2
clone_size: -
cdr3_nt: TGTGCCAGCACCCGGGGGGGCCGACAGACCCAGTACTTC
cdr3_aa: CASTRGGRQTQYF

v_call: TRBV3-1/TRBV3-2
j_call: TRBJ2-2
d_call: -
clone_size: -
cdr3_nt: TGTGCCAGCAGCCAGTCACTAACCGGGGAGCTGTTTTTT
cdr3_aa: CASSQSLTGELFF

v_call: TRBV9
j_call: TRBJ1-2
d_call: TRBD1
clone_size: -
cdr3_nt: TGTGCCAGCAGCGTAGGTGAGGGGGCTTATGGCTACACCTTC
cdr3_aa: CASSVGEGAYGYTF

v_call: TRBV5-4
j_call: TRBJ2-7
d_call: TRBD1
clone_size: -
cdr3_nt: TGTGCCAGCAGCTCGGGACAGGGGGCCTACGAGCAGTACTTC
cdr3_aa: CASSSGQGAYEQYF

v_call: TRBV29-1
j_call: TRBJ2-5
d_call: -
clone_size: -
cdr3_nt: TGCAGCGTCCGCAGCCTAGGGGGTGGGCAAGAGACCCAGTACTTC
cdr3_aa: CSVRSLGGGQETQYF